The clone carrying this T cell receptor (beta chain) occurred many times. What it recognizes is unknown. This entry belongs to a study of beta chain features in type 1 diabetes. Study observations and caveats: Among type 1 diabetes patients, VDJ junctions had fewer insertions and more deletions. Equally in patients and controls, shorter templates might have been favored by PCR. It was among patients, rather than healthy donors, that naive, central memory and Treg TCRB repertoires appeared more similar.

All of the isolated RNA was reverse transcribed, so expressed TCRB transcripts were sequenced. Sequencing was performed with immunoSEQ multiplex PCR; in TCRdb, only in-frame clones are kept and a portion is missing. The sample lists some 900,000 clones, roughly 17% occurring once. Trimming stripped 7 bases from V and 0 bases from J, with 7 bases between. The CDR3 has 14 residues. Germline V gene data show CDR1 as ENHRY and CDR2 as SYGVKD. J is TRBJ2-6 and V is TRBV10-3; D is perhaps TRBD2 (6 bases). This receptor was taken from a woman aged 18-29 years in good health. Sequencing was done on a sample of naive CD4+ T cells from blood. CDR3 sequence reads: CAINGGSGANVLTF. In nucleotides, the CDR3 is TGTGCCATCAACGGGGGCTCTGGGGCCAACGTCCTGACTTTC.